The 10 T cell receptor beta chains below come from one sample, sequenced in a study of monozygotic twins with inflammatory bowel disease. From the 5' RACE reads, TCRdb lists one entry per CDR3 protein and no DNA. The data include 150,000 to 200,000 distinct CDR3 sequences; the top ten clones carry 2.8%. Sequenced material: blood. These receptors all come from a human donor with ulcerative colitis or Crohn's disease, or a healthy co-twin of an affected twin (not recorded which).

The V call is TRBV5-1, the J call TRBJ2-1. The CDR3 runs to 12 residues. CDR1 is SGHRS and CDR2 is YFSETQ in the germline V gene. CDR3 protein: CASSPRNNEQFF.

The chain uses TRBV28 and TRBJ2-1; the TCRdb D gene call, TRBD2, has no DNA to confirm it. Germline loops: CDR1 MDHEN, CDR2 SYDVKM. The CDR3 is made up of 14 amino acids. CDR3: CASIGLAGYNEQFF.

The chain couples TRBV18 to TRBJ1-5; the TRBD1 assignment by TCRdb is unverifiable without DNA. In germline, CDR1 is KGHSH, CDR2 LQKENI. The CDR3 spans 14 residues. CDR3 protein: CASSLDRGNQPQHF.

Here the CDR3 reads CSVGDKRYNEQFF. V usage is TRBV29-1 and J usage is TRBJ2-1. The CDR3 has 13 residues. Germline V gene data show CDR1 as SQVTM and CDR2 as ANQGSEA.

The chain uses TRBV24-1 and TRBJ1-5; lacking DNA, the TRBD1 call made by TCRdb goes unchecked. The CDR3 sequence is 16 residues long. CDR1 KGHDR and CDR2 SFDVKD come from the germline V gene. This CDR3 is CATSAPGTGENQPQHF.

This chain's CDR3 is CASSLVSRVAYNEQFF. The chain recombines TRBV7-8 with TRBJ2-1; TCRdb's D gene call, TRBD2, goes unchecked for lack of DNA. The CDR3 consists of 16 residues. Germline values: CDR1 SGHVS, CDR2 FQNEAQ.

The chain carries TRBV30 and TRBJ1-2. Germline CDR1 and CDR2: GTSNPN and SVGIG (reference sequence). The CDR3 spans 12 residues. CDR3 amino acids: CASFYLNYGYTF.

The J gene is TRBJ2-7, the V gene TRBV28; checking the TCRdb D call of TRBD1 is not possible without DNA. The CDR3 is 15 amino acids. CDR1 and CDR2 (germline): MDHEN, SYDVKM. This CDR3 is CASSAPGKGTYEQYF.

The rearrangement links TRBV6-5 to TRBJ1-2; the D call of TRBD1 rests on TCRdb alone, since no DNA is present to check it. The CDR3 runs 18 residues. The germline gives CDR1 MNHEY, CDR2 SVGAGI. CDR3 sequence reads: CASSYYPNRDREDYGYTF.

The CDR3: CASSPGGGRGGYTF. V usage is TRBV11-2 and J usage is TRBJ1-2; TCRdb proposes TRBD1, but this gene call is untestable without DNA. The CDR3 is made up of 14 amino acids. Germline CDR1 and CDR2: SGHAT and FQNNGV.